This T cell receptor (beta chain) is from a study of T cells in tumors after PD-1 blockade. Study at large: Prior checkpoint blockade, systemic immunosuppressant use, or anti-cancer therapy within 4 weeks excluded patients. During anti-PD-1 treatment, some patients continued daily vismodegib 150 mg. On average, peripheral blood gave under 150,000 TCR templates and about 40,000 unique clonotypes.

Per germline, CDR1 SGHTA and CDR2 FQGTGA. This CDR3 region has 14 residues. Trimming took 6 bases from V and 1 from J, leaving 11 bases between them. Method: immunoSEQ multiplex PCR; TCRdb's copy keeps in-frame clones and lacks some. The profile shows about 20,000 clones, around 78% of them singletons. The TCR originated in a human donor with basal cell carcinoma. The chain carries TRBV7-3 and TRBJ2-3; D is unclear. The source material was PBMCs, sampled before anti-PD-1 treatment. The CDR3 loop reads CASSRDVGTDTQYF. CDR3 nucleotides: TGTGCCAGCAGTAGGGATGTCGGCACAGATACGCAGTATTTT.